The 5 T cell receptor beta chains in this list originate from one sample, sequenced in a study of OX40 agonist ivuxolimab in advanced cancers. Libraries were prepared by immunoSEQ multiplex PCR; TCRdb keeps only in-frame clonotypes and omits some of them. The table includes about 78,000 clones, 92% detected once. The sample in question was CD4+ or CD8+ T cells sorted from blood, obtained in a trial of the OX40 agonist ivuxolimab. All receptors derive from an adult with an advanced solid tumor such as melanoma, head and neck, liver or kidney cancer.

This clone was seen only once. This sequence joins TRBV28 and TRBJ1-2; no firm D call. The germline CDR1 and CDR2 sequences are MDHEN and SYDVKM. The CDR3 extends over 14 amino acids. The V end was cut by 7 bases, the J end by 6 bases, with 18 bases between. The CDR3 nucleotides are TGTGCCAGCATTCCCCTAGCAGGACTAAATGGCTACACCTTC. Encoded protein: CASIPLAGLNGYTF.

V and J are TRBV6-1 and TRBJ1-2, with 11 bases matching TRBD1. Germline trimming cut 1 base from V and 4 bases from J; bases unmatched to any gene: 5. CDR1 and CDR2 from the germline V gene are MNHNS and SASEGT. The CDR3 contains 16 residues. CDR3 in amino acids: CASSEGPGQGVYGYTF. The CDR3 nucleotides read TGTGCCAGCAGTGAAGGGCCGGGACAGGGGGTCTATGGCTACACCTTC.

This chain connects TRBV2 to TRBJ2-1, with 7 bases aligning to TRBD2. Germline CDR1 SNHLY, CDR2 FYNNEI. The length of the CDR3 is 14 residues. V gave up 5 bases and J gave up 6 bases; unmatched junction bases: 7. DNA of the CDR3: TGTGCCAGCAGTTATGGGGGGGAGAGCAATGAGCAGTTCTTC. It yields the protein CASSYGGESNEQFF.

V and J are TRBV7-2 and TRBJ1-6, with D uncertain. Germline CDR1 reads SGHTA; CDR2 reads FQGNSA. V dropped 5 bases and J dropped 1 base, with 18 bases sitting between them. The CDR3 length is 18 residues. The CDR3: CASSPIRRGWSYNSPLHF. The CDR3, as DNA: TGTGCCAGCAGCCCTATCAGGCGGGGATGGTCCTATAATTCACCCCTCCACTTT.

This clone was seen only a few times. V and J are TRBV7-9 and TRBJ1-6; D uncertain. Trimming left V 2 bases short and J 9 bases short, with 14 bases between. This CDR3 is 15 amino acids long. Germline values: CDR1 SEHNR, CDR2 FQNEAQ (reference sequence). The CDR3 DNA sequence: TGTGCCAGCAGCTTATACAGCCGAATGGCTTCACCCCTCCACTTT. This translates into CASSLYSRMASPLHF. Looking up the rest from reference TRBV7-9 and TRBJ1-6 gives the full variable domain: DTGVSQNPRHKITKRGQNVTFRCDPISEHNRLYWYRQTLGQGPEFLTYFQNEAQLEKSRLLSDRFSAERPKGSFSTLEIQRTEQGDSAMYLCASSLYSRMASPLHFGNGTRLTVT.